Listed below are T cell receptor beta chains from one sample, sequenced in a study of response to subunit inactivated influenza vaccine. TCRdb independently ran MiXCR on the RT-PCR reads; one entry per CDR3 protein. This table holds 800,000 to 1,000,000 distinct CDR3 sequences, 21% found once. The material was PBMCs from blood, obtained around 5 days after vaccination. The receptors come from a man aged 45 to 65 who received an inactivated influenza vaccine. The CDR3 runs from the conserved cysteine through the conserved F or W. The order of the fields is V gene, J gene, D gene, clone size, CDR3 DNA, CDR3 protein. A D gene is named only where the DNA matches it firmly. Not all rows give a size; the values are once, few, many and, for expanded clones, a class.

V: TRBV29-1; J: TRBJ2-7; D: .; size: .; DNA: TGCAGCGCCGGCCGAACAGGCCGGGAGCAGTACTTC; CDR3: CSAGRTGREQYF
V: TRBV29-1; J: TRBJ1-3; D: .; size: few; DNA: TGCAGCGGAAAGGGCCCTGGAAACACCATATATTTT; CDR3: CSGKGPGNTIYF
V: TRBV7-9; J: TRBJ2-1; D: .; size: .; DNA: TGTGCCAGCAGCTCCGAGCTATTTGGGTCCGATGAGCAGTTCTTC; CDR3: CASSSELFGSDEQFF
V: TRBV10-3; J: TRBJ2-7; D: .; size: .; DNA: TGTGCCACCTCACCTCTGGCGGGGAGCTACGAGCAGTACTTC; CDR3: CATSPLAGSYEQYF
V: TRBV5-1; J: TRBJ2-5; D: .; size: .; DNA: TGCGCCAGCAGCTTACAACCCGGAGGGGGGACCCAGTACTTC; CDR3: CASSLQPGGGTQYF
V: TRBV2; J: TRBJ2-2; D: .; size: .; DNA: TGTGCCAGCCGTCGGTCGGGCACGAACACCGGGGAGCTGTTTTTT; CDR3: CASRRSGTNTGELFF
V: TRBV7-2; J: TRBJ2-5; D: TRBD2; size: .; DNA: TGTGCCAGCAGCCAAGGGCTAGCGGGGGCTAAGGGAGAGACCCAGTACTTC; CDR3: CASSQGLAGAKGETQYF
V: TRBV2; J: TRBJ2-7; D: .; size: few; DNA: TGTGCCAGCAATCCAGACGGGGGCCTCTACGAGCAGTACTTC; CDR3: CASNPDGGLYEQYF
V: TRBV5-6; J: TRBJ1-2; D: .; size: .; DNA: TGTGCCAGCAGCTTGGACTGGCGGGGGACTAACTATGGCTACACCTTC; CDR3: CASSLDWRGTNYGYTF
V: TRBV29-1; J: TRBJ2-3; D: TRBD2; size: few; DNA: TGCAGCGTAACCTACGGGACTAGCTCAGATACGCAGTATTTT; CDR3: CSVTYGTSSDTQYF
V: TRBV20-1; J: TRBJ2-3; D: .; size: .; DNA: TGCAGTGCTAGTATGGCTGTCCCCACAGATACGCAGTATTTT; CDR3: CSASMAVPTDTQYF
V: TRBV5-1; J: TRBJ2-2; D: .; size: few; DNA: TGCGCCAGCAGCTTGGCCTCGGGTAGCGGAAACACCGGGGAGCTGTTTTTT; CDR3: CASSLASGSGNTGELFF
V: TRBV4-3; J: TRBJ2-7; D: TRBD2; size: few; DNA: TGCGCCAGCAGCCAGACTAGCGGGAGCGGCGAGCAGTACTTC; CDR3: CASSQTSGSGEQYF
V: TRBV20-1; J: TRBJ1-1; D: .; size: few; DNA: TGCAGTGCTAACCACGGGATGAACACTGAAGCTTTCTTT; CDR3: CSANHGMNTEAFF
V: TRBV5-1; J: TRBJ2-1; D: .; size: .; DNA: TGCGCCAGCCGAGTCCGACTAGTGCGGAATGAGCAGTTCTTC; CDR3: CASRVRLVRNEQFF
V: TRBV7-8; J: TRBJ2-3; D: .; size: few; DNA: TGTGCCAGCAGCACCGCTAGGACAGATACGCAGTATTTT; CDR3: CASSTARTDTQYF
V: TRBV5-1; J: TRBJ1-4; D: .; size: .; DNA: TGCGCCAGCAGCCTCCGACCTGGAGCGACTAATGAAAAACTGTTTTTT; CDR3: CASSLRPGATNEKLFF
V: TRBV7-2; J: TRBJ1-5; D: .; size: few; DNA: TGTGCCAGCAGCTTAGAGGGAGGGGAGGATCAGCCCCAGCATTTT; CDR3: CASSLEGGEDQPQHF
V: TRBV6-2/TRBV6-3; J: TRBJ2-1; D: .; size: few; DNA: TGTGCCAGCAGTCACGGTGGGTTGCATGAGCAGTTCTTC; CDR3: CASSHGGLHEQFF
V: TRBV20-1; J: TRBJ2-3; D: TRBD1; size: .; DNA: TGCAGTGCCCTCCCGGGGACAGGGGGTGCAGATACGCAGTATTTT; CDR3: CSALPGTGGADTQYF
V: TRBV5-6; J: TRBJ2-3; D: TRBD2; size: few; DNA: TGTGCCAGCAGCTTTCAACTAGCGGGGGGGGATACGCAGTATTTT; CDR3: CASSFQLAGGDTQYF
V: TRBV5-1; J: TRBJ2-7; D: .; size: .; DNA: TGCGCCAGCAGCTTGGAGCCCACCGATTACGAGCAGTACTTC; CDR3: CASSLEPTDYEQYF
V: TRBV20-1; J: TRBJ2-1; D: .; size: few; DNA: TGCAGTGCGACTAGCAGGGGGAGTGAGCAGTTCTTC; CDR3: CSATSRGSEQFF
V: TRBV7-9; J: TRBJ2-7; D: .; size: .; DNA: TGTGCCAGCAGCACCCCAGGTAGCTACGAGCAGTACTTC; CDR3: CASSTPGSYEQYF
V: TRBV20-1; J: TRBJ2-7; D: .; size: .; DNA: TGCAGTGCTAGAGGACTGAATGACGAGCAGTACTTC; CDR3: CSARGLNDEQYF
V: TRBV29-1; J: TRBJ2-2; D: .; size: few; DNA: TGCAGCGGCCGTACATTAACCGGGGAGCTGTTTTTT; CDR3: CSGRTLTGELFF
V: TRBV15; J: TRBJ2-5; D: TRBD2; size: few; DNA: TGTGCCACCCGGAGCGGGAGGGGGGAAGAGACCCAGTACTTC; CDR3: CATRSGRGEETQYF
V: TRBV6-2/TRBV6-3; J: TRBJ2-1; D: .; size: .; DNA: TGTGCCAGCAGTTACTTCGACTCAGAGCAGTTCTTC; CDR3: CASSYFDSEQFF
V: TRBV21-1; J: TRBJ2-7; D: .; size: .; DNA: TGTGCCAGCAGCCTAATGCCAGTCTCCTACGAGCAGTACTTC; CDR3: CASSLMPVSYEQYF